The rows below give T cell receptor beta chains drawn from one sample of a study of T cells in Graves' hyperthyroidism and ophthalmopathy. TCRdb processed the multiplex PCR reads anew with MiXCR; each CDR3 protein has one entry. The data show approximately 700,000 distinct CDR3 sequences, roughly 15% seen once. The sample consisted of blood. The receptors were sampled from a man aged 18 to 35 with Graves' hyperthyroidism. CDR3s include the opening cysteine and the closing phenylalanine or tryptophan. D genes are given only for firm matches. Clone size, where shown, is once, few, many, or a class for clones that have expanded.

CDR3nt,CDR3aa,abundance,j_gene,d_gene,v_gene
TGTGCCACCGGGTTCCCAGATACGCAGTATTTT,CATGFPDTQYF,few,TRBJ2-3,NA,TRBV6-1
TGTGCCAGCAGCCAGGACAGGGTACCGGAACGCTACACCTTC,CASSQDRVPERYTF,many,TRBJ1-2,TRBD1,TRBV28
TGTGCCAGCTCAGACAGGGGTACGTGGTACTTC,CASSDRGTWYF,many,TRBJ2-7,TRBD1,TRBV18
TGTGCCAGCAGCGTAGGTTCCTTGGGGTCGGAGACCCAGTACTTC,CASSVGSLGSETQYF,few,TRBJ2-5,NA,TRBV9
TGTGCCAGCAGGCGATGGACTGGGGGTGGGGCCCAGTACTTC,CASRRWTGGGAQYF,many,TRBJ2-5,NA,TRBV7-2
TGCAGTGCCGACCCCGGGACTAGTTTTATCAATGAGCAGTTCTTC,CSADPGTSFINEQFF,many,TRBJ2-1,TRBD2,TRBV20-1
TGTGCCAGCAGTGAAGGCCGGGTGAATCAGCCCCAGCATTTT,CASSEGRVNQPQHF,many,TRBJ1-5,NA,TRBV2
TGTGCCAGCAGCTTCAAATCCCTTAGGGGGCTGAGGGCTGAAGCTTTCTTT,CASSFKSLRGLRAEAFF,few,TRBJ1-1,TRBD1,TRBV11-2
TGTGCCAGCAGTTTATCCTCATTGCAGCCCCAGCATTTT,CASSLSSLQPQHF,many,TRBJ1-5,NA,TRBV12-3/TRBV12-4
TGTGCCAGTAGTACGACCGGGGAGCTGTTTTTT,CASSTTGELFF,few,TRBJ2-2,NA,TRBV19
TGTGCCAGCAGTGAAACAATACACTCTGGGGCCAACGTCCTGACTTTC,CASSETIHSGANVLTF,NA,TRBJ2-6,NA,TRBV6-1
TGCAGTGCCAGAGGGGTTGAAACGAACCAAGAGACCCAGTACTTC,CSARGVETNQETQYF,few,TRBJ2-5,NA,TRBV20-1
TGCAGCTTGTCTAGCGGGAGAAATACGCAGTATTTT,CSLSSGRNTQYF,NA,TRBJ2-3,TRBD2,TRBV29-1
TGCAGTATACAACTAGCGTTTGCCTACAATGAGCAGTTCTTC,CSIQLAFAYNEQFF,NA,TRBJ2-1,TRBD2,TRBV20-1
TGCGCCAGCAGCTTGGACGAAACCTACGAGCAGTACTTC,CASSLDETYEQYF,NA,TRBJ2-7,NA,TRBV5-1
TGTGCCAGCAGTGAATTAGGGAGCAATCAGCCCCAGCATTTT,CASSELGSNQPQHF,NA,TRBJ1-5,NA,TRBV6-1
TGTGCCAGCAGCTTAGGTTTCGCGAACACTGAAGCTTTCTTT,CASSLGFANTEAFF,few,TRBJ1-1,NA,TRBV7-2
TGTGCCAGCAGCCCCGGGACAGGTCAATACGAGCAGTACTTC,CASSPGTGQYEQYF,many,TRBJ2-7,TRBD1,TRBV7-8
TGTGCCACCAGTGGGCAGGGAGGCACTGAAGCTTTCTTT,CATSGQGGTEAFF,many,TRBJ1-1,NA,TRBV24-1
TGTGCCAGCATCCGACAGCATAACACTGAAGCTTTCTTT,CASIRQHNTEAFF,many,TRBJ1-1,NA,TRBV6-1
TGTGCCAGCAGTCTCGCGGCTAGCGGGATGGCGACCTACGAGCAGTACTTC,CASSLAASGMATYEQYF,NA,TRBJ2-7,TRBD2,TRBV6-1
TGTGCCAGCAGCCTGAACAGGGGGGACTACGAGCAGTACTTC,CASSLNRGDYEQYF,few,TRBJ2-7,TRBD1,TRBV7-6
TGTGCCAGCTCCCTACACCCGCACTCCAATGAGCAGTTCTTC,CASSLHPHSNEQFF,NA,TRBJ2-1,NA,TRBV27
TGTGCCAGCAGCCCCCTGGGGTACGATGAGCAGTTCTTC,CASSPLGYDEQFF,NA,TRBJ2-1,NA,TRBV11-2
TGTGCCATCAGTGAGGACAGGGGGCGACGGCCCCAGCATTTT,CAISEDRGRRPQHF,NA,TRBJ1-5,TRBD1,TRBV10-3
TGTGCCGGGCGAAAAGAGGGCGGAAAGACCTGGGAGCAGTACTTC,CAGRKEGGKTWEQYF,few,TRBJ2-7,NA,TRBV2
TGTGCCAGCAGTGAAACGACAGGGGGCGGCTATGGCTACACCTTC,CASSETTGGGYGYTF,many,TRBJ1-2,TRBD1,TRBV6-1
TGTGCCAGCAGCTTAGGAGGGCGGGAGGCCGCCTACGAGCAGTACTTC,CASSLGGREAAYEQYF,few,TRBJ2-7,TRBD2,TRBV7-2
TGTGCCAGCAGCTTGTCCCTCAGCTCTGGAAACACCATATATTTT,CASSLSLSSGNTIYF,NA,TRBJ1-3,NA,TRBV7-6
TGTGCCAGCAGATTCCCCGGACAGGGTAGTAATGAGCAGTTCTTC,CASRFPGQGSNEQFF,NA,TRBJ2-1,TRBD1,TRBV6-2/TRBV6-3
TGTGCCAGCAGCCCCGGGACAGGGGGTTTCCAGCAGTACTTC,CASSPGTGGFQQYF,few,TRBJ2-7,TRBD1,TRBV9
TGCGCCAGCAGCGACGGACAGGGAGTTGCAGCTAATGAAAAACTGTTTTTT,CASSDGQGVAANEKLFF,many,TRBJ1-4,TRBD1,TRBV5-1
TGTGCCAGCAGCCAGGCAGCGACCCATGAGCAGTTCTTC,CASSQAATHEQFF,many,TRBJ2-1,NA,TRBV7-8
TGTGCCAGCAGCCAAGTCGGGGCAAGAGGAGCTTTCTTT,CASSQVGARGAFF,many,TRBJ1-1,NA,TRBV3-1
TGTGCCGGATCCAGGGTAGACGAGCAGTACTTC,CAGSRVDEQYF,NA,TRBJ2-7,NA,TRBV30
TGTGCCAGCAGCCCATATTTTAGCAATCAGCCCCAGCATTTT,CASSPYFSNQPQHF,once,TRBJ1-5,NA,TRBV7-9
TGTGCCTGGATAGGTGCGGGGGGGGCCGGGGAGCTGTTTTTT,CAWIGAGGAGELFF,few,TRBJ2-2,TRBD2,TRBV30
TGTGCCAGCAGCTTTAGTCGCGGGGAGCTGTTTTTT,CASSFSRGELFF,few,TRBJ2-2,NA,TRBV11-3
TGTGCCAGCAGCCGGGACACCGCCTACGAGCAGTACTTC,CASSRDTAYEQYF,many,TRBJ2-7,NA,TRBV7-3
TGTGCCAGCAGCCGACTGGCTGGAGATTCACCCCTCCACTTT,CASSRLAGDSPLHF,NA,TRBJ1-6,NA,TRBV5-6
TGTGCCAGTAGTGCCGAGCTCCGACGGGGCTACACCTTC,CASSAELRRGYTF,NA,TRBJ1-2,NA,TRBV19
TGTGCCAGTAGTCCCACCTGGGGCTCAGGGAACACTGAAGCTTTCTTT,CASSPTWGSGNTEAFF,few,TRBJ1-1,NA,TRBV19
TGTGCCACCAGCGGATGGACGGGGGGAACTGAAGCTTTCTTT,CATSGWTGGTEAFF,NA,TRBJ1-1,NA,TRBV15
TGTGCCAGCTCACCGAATCAGAACAGGGGGCTCGTAGGCAATGAGCAGTTCTTC,CASSPNQNRGLVGNEQFF,many,TRBJ2-1,TRBD1,TRBV18
TGTGCCAGCAGTTTATGGACTAGCGGGAGCGTAGATACGCAGTATTTT,CASSLWTSGSVDTQYF,many,TRBJ2-3,TRBD2,TRBV28